Sequencing of this T cell receptor beta chain was carried out in a study of T-cell reconstitution after alpha-beta-depleted transplantation in children. Study-wide results and limits: It was newly produced T cells that mostly accounted for T-cell counts and diversity one year after transplant. Where some patients showed high TCRbeta diversity at day 60, it came from recipient T cells and thymic progenitors that had survived. Approximately two months post-transplant, alpha-beta T cells reportedly originated from several hundred expanded graft clones.

This clonotype came up many times. Its antigen is unknown. V was cut by 2 bases and J by 4 bases, with 15 bases left in between. This CDR3 comprises 15 residues. Germline lookup yields CDR1 SQVTM and CDR2 ANQGSEA. Unique molecular identifiers were incorporated when the TCRbeta library was constructed. TCRdb processed the PCR reads anew with MiXCR; each CDR3 protein has one entry. The sample shows around 190,000 distinct CDR3 sequences, 6.6% of them seen only once. The source material was PBMCs, sampled before TCRalphabeta/CD19-depleted stem cell transplant. The source is a boy between 2 and 10 years old with acute lymphoblastic leukemia, due to receive a stem cell transplant. The chain employs TRBV29-1 and TRBJ1-3; D ambiguous. CDR3: CSVEMGPADGNTIYF. CDR3 DNA: TGCAGCGTTGAAATGGGCCCTGCGGACGGAAACACCATATATTTT.